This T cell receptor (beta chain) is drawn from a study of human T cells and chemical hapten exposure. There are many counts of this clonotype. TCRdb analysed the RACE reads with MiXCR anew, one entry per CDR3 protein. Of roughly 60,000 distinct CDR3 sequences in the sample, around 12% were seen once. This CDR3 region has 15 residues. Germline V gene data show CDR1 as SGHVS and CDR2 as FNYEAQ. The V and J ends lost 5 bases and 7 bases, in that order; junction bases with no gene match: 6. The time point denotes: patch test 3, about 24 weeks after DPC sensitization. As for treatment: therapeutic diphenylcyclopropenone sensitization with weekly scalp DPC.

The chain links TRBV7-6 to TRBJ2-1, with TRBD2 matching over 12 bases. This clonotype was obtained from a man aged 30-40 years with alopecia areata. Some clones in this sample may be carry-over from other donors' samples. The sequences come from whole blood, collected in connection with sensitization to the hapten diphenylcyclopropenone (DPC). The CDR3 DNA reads TGTGCCAGCAGCCAGACTAGCGGGGGTACGAATGAGCAGTTCTTC. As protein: CASSQTSGGTNEQFF.